Each of the 25 T cell receptor beta chains below was sequenced from the same sample in a study of human T cells and chemical hapten exposure. One entry per CDR3 protein, called by TCRdb with MiXCR from the RACE reads. The repertoire holds about 80,000 distinct CDR3 sequences, with about 9.3% as singletons. Specified time point: patch test 1, 2 weeks after DPC sensitization. Treatment defined: therapeutic diphenylcyclopropenone sensitization with weekly scalp DPC. The sequences come from whole blood, collected in connection with sensitization to the hapten diphenylcyclopropenone (DPC). The receptors derive from a woman in her fifties or sixties with alopecia areata. Some clones in this sample may be carry-over from other donors' samples.

This rearrangement joins TRBV2 to TRBJ2-5; D call uncertain. The CDR3 covers 12 residues. Looked up from germline, CDR1 is SNHLY and CDR2 is FYNNEI. The ends were cut back, 5 bases at V and 4 bases at J, with 8 bases in the middle. The CDR3 loop reads CASSMPIETQYF. As DNA, the CDR3 is TGTGCCAGCAGTATGCCCATAGAGACCCAGTACTTC.

This clonotype has more than one count but fewer than ten. The rearrangement uses TRBV7-2 and TRBJ2-3, with unresolved D. This CDR3 spans 15 amino acids. Trimming stripped 8 bases from V and 2 bases from J, with 17 bases between. Per the germline V gene, CDR1 is SGHTA and CDR2 is FQGNSA. The CDR3 DNA sequence: TGTGCCAGCGTTGACTCGACAAGATACACAGATACGCAGTATTTT. Amino acids: CASVDSTRYTDTQYF. Combining the CDR3 with reference TRBV7-2 and TRBJ2-3 gives the whole variable domain GAGVSQSPSNKVTEKGKDVELRCDPISGHTALYWYRQSLGQGLEFLIYFQGNSAPDKSGLPSDRFSAERTGGSVSTLTIQRTQQEDSAVYLCASVDSTRYTDTQYFGPGTRLTVL.

Only a few counts were recorded for this clonotype. This rearrangement joins TRBV13 to TRBJ2-3; D is possibly TRBD1 or TRBD2 (5 bases each). Germline lookup yields CDR1 PRHDT and CDR2 FYEKMQ (reference sequence). V was pared by 2 bases and J by 5 bases, with 14 bases between. The CDR3 consists of 15 residues. The CDR3 DNA reads TGTGCCAGCAGCTTATTGGGGACCCCGCTAGATACGCAGTATTTT. Amino acid sequence: CASSLLGTPLDTQYF. Using reference TRBV13 and TRBJ2-3 for the parts outside the CDR3, the full variable domain is AAGVIQSPRHLIKEKRETATLKCYPIPRHDTVYWYQQGPGQDPQFLISFYEKMQSDKGSIPDRFSAQQFSDYHSELNMSSLELGDSALYFCASSLLGTPLDTQYFGPGTRLTVL.

The J gene is TRBJ2-1, the V gene TRBV7-9; D assignment may be TRBD1 or TRBD2 (6 bases each). The CDR3 totals 14 residues. Trimming pared 5 bases from V and 7 bases from J, leaving 15 bases between. The germline V gene encodes CDR1 SEHNR and CDR2 FQNEAQ (reference sequence). CDR3 loop: CASSLRGGKNEQFF. The CDR3 bases are TGTGCCAGCAGCCTCCGAGGGGGGAAGAATGAGCAGTTCTTC.

This clonotype was counted between two and nine times. This chain joins TRBV11-2 and TRBJ2-7, with D possibly TRBD1 on 5 matching bases. This CDR3 region has 14 residues. CDR1 SGHAT and CDR2 FQNNGV come from the germline V gene. With 1 base removed from V and 6 bases from J, the gap between germline ends came to 13 bases. The CDR3 sequence is CASSLGQTNTEQYF. CDR3 in DNA: TGTGCCAGCAGCTTAGGACAGACGAATACCGAGCAGTACTTC. Together with reference TRBV11-2 and TRBJ2-7, the CDR3 gives the full variable domain: EAGVAQSPRYKIIEKRQSVAFWCNPISGHATLYWYQQILGQGPKLLIQFQNNGVVDDSQLPKDRFSAERLKGVDSTLKIQPAKLEDSAVYLCASSLGQTNTEQYFGPGTRLTVT.

The chain links TRBV18 to TRBJ2-4; unclear D gene. The germline gives CDR1 KGHSH, CDR2 LQKENI. The V end lost 4 bases, the J end lost 0 bases, and 10 bases lay between the germline ends. The CDR3 has 15 residues. CDR3 DNA: TGTGCCAGCTCACGCACCGGAGAAGCCAAAAACATTCAGTACTTC. Translated: CASSRTGEAKNIQYF.

This clonotype was picked up many times. V and J are TRBV6-2 or TRBV6-3 and TRBJ2-3, with TRBD2 matching 12 bases. This CDR3 region has 19 residues. Trimming cost V 0 bases and J 5 bases; bases outside gene matches: 12. Germline V gene lookup returns CDR1 MNHEY and CDR2 SVGEGT. The chain's CDR3 is CASSYSTSGSADWGDTQYF. The CDR3 bases are TGTGCCAGCAGTTACTCGACTAGCGGGAGCGCGGATTGGGGAGATACGCAGTATTTT.

This clonotype has ten or more counts. The rearrangement links TRBV4-2 to TRBJ2-1, with TRBD2 matching 11 bases. The V segment lost 1 base and the J segment 4 bases; nucleotides outside the gene matches: 12. The CDR3 runs to 19 residues. Germline lookup yields CDR1 LGHNA and CDR2 YNFKEQ. CDR3 region: CASSQGVSGRVESYNEQFF. The CDR3 nucleotides are TGTGCCAGCAGCCAAGGGGTTAGCGGGAGGGTAGAATCTTACAATGAGCAGTTCTTC.

V and J are TRBV20-1 and TRBJ2-5; D is perhaps TRBD2 (6 bases). The CDR3 sequence is 13 residues long. V lost 1 base, J lost 7 bases, and 13 bases lay in between. CDR1 and CDR2 from the germline V gene are DFQATT and SNEGSKA (reference sequence). CDR3 DNA: TGCAGTGCTAGAGGACTAGGGGTGTGGACCCAGTACTTC. It encodes CSARGLGVWTQYF.

This clonotype turned up a few times. This chain connects TRBV7-6 to TRBJ1-5; D perhaps matches TRBD1 (6 bases). CDR1 is SGHVS, CDR2 FNYEAQ, per germline. The germline V and J ends were trimmed by 5 bases and 4 bases, with 15 bases remaining between them. This CDR3 has 15 amino acids. The CDR3 DNA follows: TGTGCCAGCAGCCCACTTGGGGGCCCAAATCAGCCCCAGCATTTT. This codes for CASSPLGGPNQPQHF.

This clonotype was found a few times. This sequence joins TRBV12-3 or TRBV12-4 and TRBJ1-1; no clear D gene. The CDR3 extends over 13 amino acids. The ends were cut back, 2 bases at V and 4 bases at J, with 8 bases in the middle. In nucleotides, the CDR3 is TGTGCCAGCAGTTTATCCGACGCCACTGAAGCTTTCTTT. As protein: CASSLSDATEAFF.

Ten or more counts support this clonotype. The V call is TRBV13, the J call TRBJ2-1; 10 bases match TRBD2. V shed 1 base and J 8 bases; nucleotides not matched to a gene: 8. Germline V lookup: CDR1 PRHDT, CDR2 FYEKMQ (reference sequence). The CDR3 has 16 residues. CDR3 sequence: CASSLDLAGVGDEQFF. In nucleotides, the CDR3 is TGTGCCAGCAGCTTAGACCTAGCGGGAGTTGGGGATGAGCAGTTCTTC.

The chain recombines TRBV6-5 with TRBJ2-5; D is ambiguous. The V end lost 0 bases, the J end lost 6 bases, and 17 bases lay between the germline ends. The CDR3 is 16 amino acids. CDR1 MNHEY and CDR2 SVGAGI come from the germline V gene. In DNA form, the CDR3 reads TGTGCCAGCAGTTACTCAGCCGGGCCTCCCCCACAGACCCAGTACTTC. Its translation: CASSYSAGPPPQTQYF.

The rearrangement links TRBV7-6 to TRBJ2-5; no definite D call. V shed 4 bases and J shed 7 bases, with 13 bases lying between them. Per germline, CDR1 SGHVS and CDR2 FNYEAQ. The CDR3 is 13 residues long. For the CDR3, the DNA is TGTGCCAGCAGCTCCGGGCCTAGAGGGACCCAGTACTTC. Amino acids: CASSSGPRGTQYF.

The chain joins TRBV28 to TRBJ1-5; 10 bases line up with TRBD1. The CDR3 sequence is 15 residues long. The ends lost 6 bases at V and 4 bases at J; junction bases unmatched: 6. CDR1 MDHEN and CDR2 SYDVKM come from the germline V gene. CDR3 bases: TGTGCCAGCAGCCGGACAGGGGGAGCAAATCAGCCCCAGCATTTT. Translated: CASSRTGGANQPQHF.

This clonotype occurred many times. CDR3 coding DNA: TGTGCCAGCTCACCACCCCTAAGACCCTCTGGGGCCAACGTCCTGACTTTC. Translation gives CASSPPLRPSGANVLTF. The rearrangement links TRBV18 to TRBJ2-6; D unclear. Germline CDR1 reads KGHSH; CDR2 reads LQKENI. The CDR3 is 17 amino acids. V was shortened by 0 bases and J by 0 bases, with 9 bases between the two germline ends.

The chain joins TRBV6-5 to TRBJ2-7; 7 bases match TRBD1. CDR1 is MNHEY, CDR2 SVGAGI, per germline. J gave up 3 bases and V 6 bases, and 5 bases lay outside the gene matches. The CDR3 extends over 13 amino acids. CDR3 loop: CASRTGSLYEQYF. CDR3 nucleotide sequence: TGTGCCAGCAGGACAGGGAGCCTCTACGAGCAGTACTTC.

The J gene is TRBJ1-2, the V gene TRBV7-9; D unclear. The CDR3 spans 16 residues. V lost 2 bases and J lost 4, with 17 bases in between. Per germline, CDR1 SEHNR and CDR2 FQNEAQ (reference sequence). CDR3 in DNA: TGTGCCAGCAGCTTATTGGATCCAGGTTCCTTCTATGGCTACACCTTC. Encoded protein: CASSLLDPGSFYGYTF.

The CDR3 DNA reads TGTGCCAGCAGTGACGAGAGGGGTAATCAGCCCCAGCATTTT. This gives the protein CASSDERGNQPQHF. The gene calls are TRBV2 and TRBJ1-5; possible D gene TRBD1, 5 bases. Germline CDR1 is SNHLY and CDR2 is FYNNEI. Deletions cut 3 bases from V and 4 bases from J, with 10 bases between. The CDR3 sequence is 14 residues long. Looking up the rest from reference TRBV2 and TRBJ1-5 gives the full variable domain: EPEVTQTPSHQVTQMGQEVILRCVPISNHLYFYWYRQILGQKVEFLVSFYNNEISEKSEIFDDQFSVERPDGSNFTLKIRSTKLEDSAMYFCASSDERGNQPQHFGDGTRLSIL.

This clonotype was seen a few times. J is TRBJ1-1 and V is TRBV25-1; 7 nucleotides align to TRBD1. Trimming removed 4 bases from V and 1 base from J; junction bases left unmatched: 9. CDR3 length: 16 residues. Germline V CDR1 and CDR2: MGHDK, SYGVNS. This chain's CDR3 is CASSAYAGGSNTEAFF. The CDR3 region has the DNA TGTGCCAGCAGTGCCTACGCAGGGGGATCGAACACTGAAGCTTTCTTT.

The V call is TRBV20-1, the J call TRBJ2-4; D remains ambiguous. V was cut by 2 bases and J by 0 bases, with 5 bases left in between. The CDR3 has 13 residues. CDR1 and CDR2 (germline): DFQATT, SNEGSKA (reference sequence). CDR3 amino acids: CSARTLAKNIQYF. CDR3 in DNA: TGCAGTGCTAGAACTTTAGCCAAAAACATTCAGTACTTC.

V and J are TRBV4-3 and TRBJ1-4; 10 bases are shared with TRBD1. Germline V lookup: CDR1 LGHNA, CDR2 YSLEER. This CDR3 region has 17 residues. V gave up 0 bases and J gave up 8 bases; unmatched junction bases: 9. The CDR3 protein is CASSQDWTGTGVEKLFF. The CDR3 DNA sequence: TGCGCCAGCAGCCAAGATTGGACCGGGACAGGGGTCGAAAAACTGTTTTTT.

This clonotype was observed a handful of times. This chain joins TRBV25-1 and TRBJ1-3; a weak D match, TRBD1 (5 bases). Germline CDR1 is MGHDK and CDR2 is SYGVNS. V dropped 5 bases and J dropped 1 base, with 9 bases sitting between them. The CDR3 totals 14 residues. CDR3 coding DNA: TGTGCCAGCAGTAGGGGTCTGTCTGGAAACACCATATATTTT. The encoded protein is CASSRGLSGNTIYF.

This clonotype was seen more than once but under ten times. The CDR3 loop reads CASSLALEGGAFF. The CDR3 nucleotides read TGTGCCAGCAGCTTAGCGCTTGAGGGCGGAGCTTTCTTT. The chain links TRBV7-6 to TRBJ1-1, with D uncertain. The CDR3 consists of 13 residues. CDR1 and CDR2 from the germline V gene are SGHVS and FNYEAQ. The V and J ends lost 0 bases and 10 bases respectively, with 12 bases between them.

This chain links TRBV20-1 with TRBJ2-7, with 8 bases fitting TRBD2. Germline CDR1 DFQATT, CDR2 SNEGSKA (reference sequence). The J segment lost 4 bases and the V segment lost 3 bases, leaving 5 bases of the junction unmatched. The CDR3 consists of 13 residues. The CDR3 bases are TGCAGTGCTAGCGGGAGGGCCCAGTACGAGCAGTACTTC. It is translated as CSASGRAQYEQYF.